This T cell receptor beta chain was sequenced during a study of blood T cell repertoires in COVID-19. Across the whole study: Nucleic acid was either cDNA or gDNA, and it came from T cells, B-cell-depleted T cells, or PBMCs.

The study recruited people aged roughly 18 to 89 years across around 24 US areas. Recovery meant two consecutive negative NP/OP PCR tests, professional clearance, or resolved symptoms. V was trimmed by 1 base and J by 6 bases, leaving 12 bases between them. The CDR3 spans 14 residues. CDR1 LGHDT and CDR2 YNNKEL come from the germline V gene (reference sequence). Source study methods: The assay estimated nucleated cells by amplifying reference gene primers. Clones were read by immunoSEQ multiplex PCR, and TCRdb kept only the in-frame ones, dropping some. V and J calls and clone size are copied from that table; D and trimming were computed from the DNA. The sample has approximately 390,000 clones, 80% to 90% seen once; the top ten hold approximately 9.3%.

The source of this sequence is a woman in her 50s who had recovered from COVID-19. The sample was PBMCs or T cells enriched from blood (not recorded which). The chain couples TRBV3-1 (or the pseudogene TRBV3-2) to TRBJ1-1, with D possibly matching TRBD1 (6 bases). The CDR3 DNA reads TGTGCCAGCAGCCAAGGGACAGAATGGGCTGAAGCTTTCTTT. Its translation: CASSQGTEWAEAFF.